A selection of T cell receptor beta chains follows, all from one sample in a study of PD-1 blockade in mismatch repair-deficient tumors. This table comes from immunoSEQ multiplex PCR, and its TCRdb copy is limited to in-frame clones, with some not included. The sample has approximately 100,000 clones; 82% are singletons. Sequencing was performed on peripheral blood, taken roughly 35 weeks after starting pembrolizumab. All receptors come from an adult with mismatch repair-deficient cancer. CDR3s include the opening cysteine and the closing phenylalanine or tryptophan. The order of the fields is clone size, V gene, J gene, D gene, CDR3 DNA, CDR3 protein. D genes are given only for firm matches. Clone size is shown for a subset of rows, as once, few, many or a class of expanded clone.

clone_size: .; v_call: TRBV9; j_call: TRBJ2-7; d_call: .; cdr3_nt: TGTGCCAGCAGCGTAGTAGCTCAGCCTTCCGTGCCTTCCGAGCAGTACTTC; cdr3_aa: CASSVVAQPSVPSEQYF
clone_size: .; v_call: TRBV7-2; j_call: TRBJ2-5; d_call: TRBD2; cdr3_nt: TGTGCCAGCGCGGGAGGGGCAAAAGAGACCCAGTACTTC; cdr3_aa: CASAGGAKETQYF
clone_size: .; v_call: TRBV6-6; j_call: TRBJ2-7; d_call: TRBD1; cdr3_nt: TGTGCCAGCAGTCAGACAGGGATCGAGCAGTACTTC; cdr3_aa: CASSQTGIEQYF
clone_size: .; v_call: TRBV6-5; j_call: TRBJ2-7; d_call: .; cdr3_nt: TGTGCCAGCAGCCCCACCTCGACCTACTACGAGCAGTACTTC; cdr3_aa: CASSPTSTYYEQYF
clone_size: .; v_call: TRBV19; j_call: TRBJ2-1; d_call: .; cdr3_nt: TGTGCCAGTAGTAGGCAGGGATGGAATGAGCAGTTCTTC; cdr3_aa: CASSRQGWNEQFF
clone_size: .; v_call: TRBV6-1; j_call: TRBJ1-1; d_call: .; cdr3_nt: TGTGCCAGCAGTGACTTTATGGCAGGGAAAATTGAAGCTTTCTTT; cdr3_aa: CASSDFMAGKIEAFF
clone_size: .; v_call: TRBV30; j_call: TRBJ1-1; d_call: .; cdr3_nt: TGTGCCTCCCAGCCTAAGAACACTGAAGCTTTCTTT; cdr3_aa: CASQPKNTEAFF
clone_size: medium-sized; v_call: TRBV6-4; j_call: TRBJ2-2; d_call: TRBD2; cdr3_nt: TGTGCCAGCAGCCGACTAGCGGGAGAGACCGGGGAGCTGTTTTTT; cdr3_aa: CASSRLAGETGELFF
clone_size: .; v_call: TRBV30; j_call: TRBJ1-2; d_call: .; cdr3_nt: TGTGCCTGGAGCGCAGGGAATGGCTACACCTTC; cdr3_aa: CAWSAGNGYTF
clone_size: .; v_call: TRBV27; j_call: TRBJ2-1; d_call: .; cdr3_nt: TGTGCCAGCAGTTTACGGGGCTCCTTTTCCTACAATGAGCAGTTCTTC; cdr3_aa: CASSLRGSFSYNEQFF
clone_size: .; v_call: TRBV21-1; j_call: TRBJ2-6; d_call: .; cdr3_nt: TGTGCCAGCAGTCGTTTCGTACAACAAAGTCGGGCCAACGTCCTGACTTTC; cdr3_aa: CASSRFVQQSRANVLTF
clone_size: few; v_call: TRBV5-5; j_call: TRBJ2-2; d_call: .; cdr3_nt: TGTGCCAGCAGCTTGACCCTAGCAGCCGGGGAGCTGTTTTTT; cdr3_aa: CASSLTLAAGELFF
clone_size: .; v_call: TRBV4-1; j_call: TRBJ1-5; d_call: TRBD1; cdr3_nt: TGCGCCAGCAGCCCCCTTACCGGGGGGGAACCGGGACAGAAGCATTTT; cdr3_aa: CASSPLTGGEPGQKHF
clone_size: .; v_call: TRBV6-6; j_call: TRBJ2-7; d_call: .; cdr3_nt: TGTGCCAGCAGTATTAGCCTGGAGATTACATGGGAGCAGTACTTC; cdr3_aa: CASSISLEITWEQYF
clone_size: .; v_call: TRBV5-5; j_call: TRBJ1-2; d_call: .; cdr3_nt: TGTGCCAGCAGCTCGACCGGATATGGCTACACCTTC; cdr3_aa: CASSSTGYGYTF
clone_size: .; v_call: TRBV9; j_call: TRBJ1-5; d_call: .; cdr3_nt: TGTGCCAGCAGCCCATGGATGGTGCGGAGCAATCAGCCCCAGCATTTT; cdr3_aa: CASSPWMVRSNQPQHF
clone_size: .; v_call: TRBV5-1; j_call: TRBJ1-4; d_call: .; cdr3_nt: TGCGCCAGCAGCTTGACAGGGAGAAACGAAAAACTGTTTTTT; cdr3_aa: CASSLTGRNEKLFF
clone_size: once; v_call: TRBV11-1; j_call: TRBJ2-1; d_call: .; cdr3_nt: TGTGCCAGCAGCTTAGATGGCAGGGGCAATGAGCAGTTCTTC; cdr3_aa: CASSLDGRGNEQFF
clone_size: .; v_call: TRBV5-1; j_call: TRBJ2-6; d_call: .; cdr3_nt: TGCGCCAGCAGCTTGGTGGGTTCCGGGGCCAACGTCCTGACTTTC; cdr3_aa: CASSLVGSGANVLTF
clone_size: few; v_call: TRBV2; j_call: TRBJ1-2; d_call: .; cdr3_nt: TGTGCCAGCAGTGAACAAGGGAGGGATGGCTACACCTTC; cdr3_aa: CASSEQGRDGYTF
clone_size: .; v_call: TRBV5-1; j_call: TRBJ2-5; d_call: TRBD1; cdr3_nt: TGCGCCAGCAGCTTGGTCGGGACGGACAGGGAAGAGACCCAGTACTTC; cdr3_aa: CASSLVGTDREETQYF
clone_size: .; v_call: TRBV6-5; j_call: TRBJ1-2; d_call: TRBD1; cdr3_nt: TGTGCCAGCAGTTACAAAGACAGGGTGAGAAATGGCTACACCTTC; cdr3_aa: CASSYKDRVRNGYTF
clone_size: .; v_call: TRBV19; j_call: TRBJ1-2; d_call: .; cdr3_nt: TGTGCCAGTAGTATCGGCGGTATTAACTATGGCTACACCTTC; cdr3_aa: CASSIGGINYGYTF
clone_size: .; v_call: TRBV27; j_call: TRBJ2-5; d_call: TRBD2; cdr3_nt: TGTGCCAGCAGTTTAACTAGCGGGAGGGCGGAGACCCAGTACTTC; cdr3_aa: CASSLTSGRAETQYF
clone_size: .; v_call: TRBV5-4; j_call: TRBJ2-1; d_call: .; cdr3_nt: TGTGCCAGCAGCTTGGAGGCCGGGTTCAATGAGCAGTTCTTC; cdr3_aa: CASSLEAGFNEQFF
clone_size: .; v_call: TRBV19; j_call: TRBJ2-3; d_call: .; cdr3_nt: TGTGCCAGTAGTCCAGGAGGGGCCGGTCGGTTAGATACGCAGTATTTT; cdr3_aa: CASSPGGAGRLDTQYF
clone_size: .; v_call: TRBV9; j_call: TRBJ1-1; d_call: .; cdr3_nt: TGTGCCAGCAGCAGGGGGGAGATGAACACTGAAGCTTTCTTT; cdr3_aa: CASSRGEMNTEAFF
clone_size: .; v_call: TRBV9; j_call: TRBJ1-3; d_call: TRBD1; cdr3_nt: TGTGCCAGCAGCGCCAGGACAGGTGCTGGAAACACCATATATTTT; cdr3_aa: CASSARTGAGNTIYF
clone_size: .; v_call: TRBV5-4; j_call: TRBJ2-1; d_call: TRBD2; cdr3_nt: TGTGCCAGCGCGGGAGAGGACGACAATGAGCAGTTCTTC; cdr3_aa: CASAGEDDNEQFF
clone_size: once; v_call: TRBV5-4; j_call: TRBJ2-5; d_call: .; cdr3_nt: TGTGCCAGCAGCCGAGACAGAAAAGAGACCCAGTACTTC; cdr3_aa: CASSRDRKETQYF
clone_size: .; v_call: TRBV6-1; j_call: TRBJ2-3; d_call: .; cdr3_nt: TGTGCCAGCAGCCTGTCATTAGCAGATACGCAGTATTTT; cdr3_aa: CASSLSLADTQYF
clone_size: .; v_call: TRBV7-2; j_call: TRBJ2-2; d_call: .; cdr3_nt: TGTGCCAGCAGCAAACAGGGAATCAACACCGGGGAGCTGTTTTTT; cdr3_aa: CASSKQGINTGELFF
clone_size: .; v_call: TRBV2; j_call: TRBJ2-7; d_call: TRBD1; cdr3_nt: TGTGCCAGCAGCTCGCACGACAGGGGTGGAGGGGAGCAGTACTTC; cdr3_aa: CASSSHDRGGGEQYF
clone_size: .; v_call: TRBV4-2; j_call: TRBJ2-7; d_call: TRBD2; cdr3_nt: TGTGCCAGCAGCTCAAGCGGGAGCCACTACGAGCAGTACTTC; cdr3_aa: CASSSSGSHYEQYF
clone_size: few; v_call: TRBV5-8; j_call: TRBJ2-4; d_call: .; cdr3_nt: TGTGCCAGCAGACCCCGACTGGAAGGGAAAAACATTCAGTACTTC; cdr3_aa: CASRPRLEGKNIQYF
clone_size: few; v_call: TRBV4-2; j_call: TRBJ1-1; d_call: .; cdr3_nt: TGTGCCAGCAGCCTAAGTAACGGGGGGGGTACTGAAGCTTTCTTT; cdr3_aa: CASSLSNGGGTEAFF
clone_size: .; v_call: TRBV19; j_call: TRBJ2-7; d_call: .; cdr3_nt: TGTGCCAGTAGTATGGGGACTCCCTACGAGCAGTACTTC; cdr3_aa: CASSMGTPYEQYF
clone_size: .; v_call: TRBV5-4; j_call: TRBJ1-2; d_call: .; cdr3_nt: TGTGCCAGCAGCTTGGGGGCAGGGTCCAACTATGGCTACACCTTC; cdr3_aa: CASSLGAGSNYGYTF
clone_size: few; v_call: TRBV6-1; j_call: TRBJ1-1; d_call: .; cdr3_nt: TGTGCCAGCAGTGAAACTGGCCAGATGAACACTGAAGCTTTCTTT; cdr3_aa: CASSETGQMNTEAFF
clone_size: .; v_call: TRBV7-2; j_call: TRBJ2-2; d_call: TRBD1; cdr3_nt: TGTGCCAGCAGCACCAGACAGGGGGCGGGCACCGGGGAGCTGTTTTTT; cdr3_aa: CASSTRQGAGTGELFF
clone_size: .; v_call: TRBV9; j_call: TRBJ2-2; d_call: .; cdr3_nt: TGTGCCAGCAGCGTAGCAGGAGGCGCCGGGGAGCTGTTTTTT; cdr3_aa: CASSVAGGAGELFF
clone_size: .; v_call: TRBV4-1; j_call: TRBJ2-1; d_call: TRBD2; cdr3_nt: TGCGCCAGCAGCCGTAGTATAGGACTAGCTGGGAATGAGCAGTTCTTC; cdr3_aa: CASSRSIGLAGNEQFF
clone_size: .; v_call: TRBV6-5; j_call: TRBJ2-1; d_call: .; cdr3_nt: TGTGCCAGCAGCCCAAGACAGAACAATGAGCAGTTCTTC; cdr3_aa: CASSPRQNNEQFF
clone_size: few; v_call: TRBV2; j_call: TRBJ1-2; d_call: TRBD1; cdr3_nt: TGTGCCAGCAGTTCCCGGGACAGGGATGGCTACACCTTC; cdr3_aa: CASSSRDRDGYTF
clone_size: .; v_call: TRBV6-1; j_call: TRBJ2-7; d_call: .; cdr3_nt: TGTGCCAGCAGTGCTTTTTGGGGGAGCTCCTACGAGCAGTACTTC; cdr3_aa: CASSAFWGSSYEQYF
clone_size: once; v_call: TRBV9; j_call: TRBJ2-1; d_call: .; cdr3_nt: TGTGCCAGCAGCGGGAGCAGGAGCTCCTACAATGAGCAGTTCTTC; cdr3_aa: CASSGSRSSYNEQFF